The next 8 T cell receptor beta chains were all read from a single sample in a study of T cells in Graves' hyperthyroidism and ophthalmopathy (dated by TCRdb to between 2018 and 2021). The library was prepared using multiplex PCR. Sequencing relied on an Illumina HiSeq 2000. Amplification of TCR beta CDR3 regions was carried out from RNA transcripts. The TCR CDR3 was subjected to a first round of RT-PCR using the HTBI primer set and the Qiagen OneStep RT-PCR kit. The raw public reads went through TCRdb reprocessing: fastp at Q25, MiXCR clone calling, in-frame beta chains kept. Each CDR3 protein gets just one entry, which takes the most common genes and DNA from the rows behind it. The sample contains a few hundred thousand distinct CDR3 sequences, roughly an eighth of them found a single time. The top ten hold about 5% of the sample. The sample comprised blood. All receptors derive from a woman aged 18-29 years with Graves' hyperthyroidism.

This clonotype came up a few times. This rearrangement joins TRBV9 to TRBJ1-6; D is unresolved. Germline V gene data show CDR1 as SGDLS and CDR2 as YYNGEE. V gave up 7 bases and J gave up 4 bases, with 9 bases separating them. This CDR3 region has 13 residues. The CDR3: CASQSDYNSPLHF. The CDR3 DNA sequence: TGTGCCAGCCAATCGGATTATAATTCACCCCTCCACTTT.

This clonotype was observed a handful of times. The chain links TRBV7-3 to TRBJ2-1; TRBD2 matches at 11 bases. The CDR3 is made up of 17 amino acids. V was pared by 4 bases and J by 4 bases, with 9 bases of the junction left unmatched. Looked up from germline, CDR1 is SGHTA and CDR2 is FQGTGA. This chain's CDR3 is CASSSLAGGSPYNEQFF. For the CDR3, the DNA is TGTGCCAGCAGCTCCTTAGCGGGAGGGTCCCCTTACAATGAGCAGTTCTTC.

This clonotype was observed at least ten times. The chain combines TRBV7-8 with TRBJ2-3; 9 bases fit TRBD1. The CDR3 covers 16 residues. From germline, CDR1 is SGHVS and CDR2 FQNEAQ. After removal of 5 bases from V and 1 base from J, the junction contained 7 bases not matched to a gene. The CDR3 protein is CASSLGQGKGTDTQYF. The CDR3, as DNA: TGTGCCAGCAGCCTAGGACAGGGGAAAGGCACAGATACGCAGTATTTT.

This clonotype was seen many times. The chain joins TRBV30 to TRBJ1-2; possibly TRBD1 for D (6 bases). Germline lookup yields CDR1 GTSNPN and CDR2 SVGIG (reference sequence). Trimming left V 4 bases short and J 6 bases short, with 12 bases between. The CDR3 has 12 amino acids. This CDR3 reads CAWIGGLDGYTF. CDR3 coding DNA: TGTGCCTGGATTGGGGGGCTGGATGGCTACACCTTC.

This clonotype occurred many times. The gene calls are TRBV29-1 and TRBJ1-1; 10 nucleotides align to TRBD1. This CDR3 is 12 amino acids long. The germline V gene has CDR1 SQVTM and CDR2 ANQGSEA. The ends lost 6 bases at V and 3 bases at J; junction bases unmatched: 1. CDR3 sequence (DNA): TGCAGCGTGGGGACAGGGGACACTGAAGCTTTCTTT. Protein: CSVGTGDTEAFF.

This clonotype showed up many times. The chain couples TRBV12-3 or TRBV12-4 to TRBJ1-1, with a tentative D call TRBD1 (5 bases). The CDR3 runs 13 residues. V was shortened by 3 bases and J by 8 bases, with 13 bases between the two germline ends. Here the CDR3 DNA reads TGTGCCAGCAGTTTTGACGGGGGACTAGAAGCTTTCTTT. This codes for CASSFDGGLEAFF.

CDR3 nucleotides: TGTGCCAGCAGTGAACGGGGCGGGTCAGATACGCAGTATTTT. This codes for CASSERGGSDTQYF. V and J are TRBV6-1 and TRBJ2-3; D may be TRBD1 or TRBD2 (5 bases each). Trimming took off 2 bases at V and 4 bases at J, with 10 bases between the two ends. The germline gives CDR1 MNHNS, CDR2 SASEGT. The CDR3 has 14 amino acids.

There are a few counts of this clonotype. The rearrangement links TRBV9 to TRBJ1-1; 8 bases fit TRBD1. Germline loops: CDR1 SGDLS, CDR2 YYNGEE. V shed 4 bases and J 10 bases; nucleotides not matched to a gene: 12. CDR3 length equals 14 residues. The CDR3 DNA sequence: TGTGCCAGCAGCCCTCCTACAGGGGGGTTTTTAGCTTTCTTT. This codes for CASSPPTGGFLAFF.